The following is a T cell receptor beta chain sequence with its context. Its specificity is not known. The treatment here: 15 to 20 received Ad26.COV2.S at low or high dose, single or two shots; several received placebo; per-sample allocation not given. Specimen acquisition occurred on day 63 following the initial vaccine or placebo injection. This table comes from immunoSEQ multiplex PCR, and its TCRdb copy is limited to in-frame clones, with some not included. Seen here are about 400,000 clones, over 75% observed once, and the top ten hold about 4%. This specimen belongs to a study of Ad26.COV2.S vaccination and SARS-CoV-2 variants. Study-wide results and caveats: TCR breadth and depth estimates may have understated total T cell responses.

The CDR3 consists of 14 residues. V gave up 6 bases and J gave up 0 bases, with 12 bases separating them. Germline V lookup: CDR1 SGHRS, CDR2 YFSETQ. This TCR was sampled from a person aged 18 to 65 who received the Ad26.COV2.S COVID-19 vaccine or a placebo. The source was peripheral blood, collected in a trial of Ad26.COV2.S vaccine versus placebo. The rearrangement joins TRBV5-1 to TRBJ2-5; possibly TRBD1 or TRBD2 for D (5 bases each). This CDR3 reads CASNLGRNQETQYF. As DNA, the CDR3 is TGCGCCAGCAACCTGGGACGGAACCAAGAGACCCAGTACTTC.